The clone carrying this TCR beta chain was seen ten or more times. The sample is drawn from a study of T cell repertoires in cytomegalovirus infection. The CDR3 is 14 residues long. V was clipped by 9 bases and J by 8 bases, with 19 bases between them. Germline V gives CDR1 LNHDA, CDR2 SQIVND (reference sequence). TCRdb used MiXCR to reprocess the reads, holding one entry per CDR3 protein. The data show about 360,000 distinct CDR3 sequences, roughly 20% seen once. The V call is TRBV19, the J call TRBJ1-4, with unresolved D. Sequencing used PBMCs. The receptor was derived from a human donor in good health (CMV status not recorded). Some clones in this sample may be carry-over from other donors' samples. CDR3 in amino acids: CASTPGSPVEKLFF. CDR3 nucleotide sequence: TGTGCCAGCACACCTGGCTCCCCCGTGGAAAAACTGTTTTTT.